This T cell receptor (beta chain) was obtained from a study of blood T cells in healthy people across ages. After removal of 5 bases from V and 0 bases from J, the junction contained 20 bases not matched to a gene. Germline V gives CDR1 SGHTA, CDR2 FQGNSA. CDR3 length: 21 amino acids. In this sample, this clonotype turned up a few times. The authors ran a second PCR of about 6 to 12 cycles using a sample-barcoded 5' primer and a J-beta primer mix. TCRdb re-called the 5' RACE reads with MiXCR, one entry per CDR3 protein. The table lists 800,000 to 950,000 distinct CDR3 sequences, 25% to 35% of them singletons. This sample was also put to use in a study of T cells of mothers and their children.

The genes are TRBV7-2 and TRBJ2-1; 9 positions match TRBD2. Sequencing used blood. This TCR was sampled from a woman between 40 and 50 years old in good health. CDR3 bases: TGTGCCAGCAGCCGACCCTTGCGACTAGCGGACCTGCTGGACTCCTACAATGAGCAGTTCTTC. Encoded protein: CASSRPLRLADLLDSYNEQFF.